These T cell receptor beta chains were read from a single sample in a study of cytomegalovirus exposure and HLA in healthy donors. Only in-frame clones appear in the TCRdb table, and some are missing; sequencing was by immunoSEQ multiplex PCR. The repertoire has some 200,000 clones, just over 75% of them found once; the top ten carry roughly 0.62%. Sequencing was carried out using PBMCs. The receptor source for this set is a man aged 18 to 35 in good health and CMV-seronegative. The CDR3 runs from the conserved cysteine through the conserved F or W. A D gene is named only where the DNA matches it firmly. Clone size, where shown, is once, few, many, or a class for clones that have expanded.

>NA|TRBJ2-7|NA|TRBV10-3
TGTGCCATCAGTGGGACGGAGGGAAGCGAGCAGTACTTC
CAISGTEGSEQYF
>NA|TRBJ2-7|NA|TRBV7-2
TGTGCCAGCAGCCCACGGACAGCCCAAGTCTACGAGCAGTACTTC
CASSPRTAQVYEQYF
>NA|TRBJ2-1|NA|TRBV4-2
TGTGCCAGCAGCCAAGATATAGGCGGAGCCTCCTACAATGAGCAGTTCTTC
CASSQDIGGASYNEQFF
>NA|TRBJ1-3|TRBD1|TRBV5-1
TGCGCCAGCAGCTTGGCACAGGGGGCAGGAGGAAACACCATATATTTT
CASSLAQGAGGNTIYF
>once|TRBJ2-5|TRBD1|TRBV2
TGTGCCAGCAGTGAGGGGACAGGGTCCCAAGAGACCCAGTACTTC
CASSEGTGSQETQYF
>few|TRBJ2-1|NA|TRBV2
TGTGCCAGCAGCTGGACAGTTAATGAGCAGTTCTTC
CASSWTVNEQFF
>few|TRBJ2-1|NA|TRBV10-1
TGCGCCAGCAGGGACAACGGGGGATTTGAGCAGTTCTTC
CASRDNGGFEQFF
>NA|TRBJ1-3|NA|TRBV2
TGTGCCAGCATCGGGGGGCGATCAGGAAACACCATATATTTT
CASIGGRSGNTIYF
>many|TRBJ2-1|TRBD2|TRBV18
TGTGCCAGCTCACCGAGTAGCGGGCTACTGGAGCAGTTCTTC
CASSPSSGLLEQFF
>once|TRBJ2-1|NA|TRBV10-1
TGCGCCAGCAGCCTTTCACAGCTCGCCTACAATGAGCAGTTCTTC
CASSLSQLAYNEQFF
>NA|TRBJ2-4|NA|TRBV7-9
TGTGCCAGCAGCGGGTCAGGGGTGGCCATTCAGTACTTC
CASSGSGVAIQYF
>NA|TRBJ1-3|NA|TRBV28
TGTGCCAGCAGTTTATTGGGGGCGGCAGGAAACACCATATATTTT
CASSLLGAAGNTIYF
>NA|TRBJ2-7|NA|TRBV30
TGTGCCTGGAGTGTACTCGGCTGGGACAAGTCCTACGAGCAGTACTTC
CAWSVLGWDKSYEQYF
>NA|TRBJ1-1|NA|TRBV11-2
TGTGCCAGCAGCTTTGGAGGGGCGACTGAAGCTTTCTTT
CASSFGGATEAFF
>NA|TRBJ1-6|NA|TRBV7-7
TGTGCTAGCAGCTCCGGACAGAATTCACCCCTCCACTTT
CASSSGQNSPLHF
>NA|TRBJ1-1|NA|TRBV10-2
TGCGCCAGCAGTGATGCCTGGGCCGGAACTAACACTGAAGCTTTCTTT
CASSDAWAGTNTEAFF
>NA|TRBJ1-1|NA|TRBV4-1
TGCGCCAGCAGCCTTGACGTCCAGGCTGAAGCTTTCTTT
CASSLDVQAEAFF
>NA|TRBJ2-7|NA|TRBV7-8
TGTGCCAGCAGCTTAGCGGAGGGCTACGAGCAGTACTTC
CASSLAEGYEQYF
>NA|TRBJ1-2|TRBD1|TRBV13
TGTGCCAGCAGCTCGGGGGGCGGGACAGGGGGCGACTATGGCTACACCTTC
CASSSGGGTGGDYGYTF
>NA|TRBJ2-5|NA|TRBV9
TGTGCCAGCAGCCCCCCTGGCCACCCGGAGGAGACCCAGTACTTC
CASSPPGHPEETQYF
>NA|TRBJ1-1|TRBD1|TRBV5-1
TGCGCCAGCAGCTTGGCCAGGACAGGGGCCCACACTGAAGCTTTCTTT
CASSLARTGAHTEAFF
>once|TRBJ1-2|NA|TRBV4-1
TGCGCCAGCAGCCAGACTATAGGACAGAACAACTATGGCTACACCTTC
CASSQTIGQNNYGYTF
>NA|TRBJ2-1|TRBD2|TRBV18
TGTGCCAGCTCACCACCAAAAGCGGGAGCCTACAATGAGCAGTTCTTC
CASSPPKAGAYNEQFF
>NA|TRBJ1-2|TRBD1|TRBV7-9
TGTGCCAGCAGCCGTTCGGGGACAGGTAACGGCTACACCTTC
CASSRSGTGNGYTF
>NA|TRBJ2-3|TRBD2|TRBV30
TGTGCCCGGACCCGGACTAGCGGGGGTGGGGAAGATACGCAGTATTTT
CARTRTSGGGEDTQYF
>NA|TRBJ2-2|NA|TRBV5-6
TGTGCCAGCTGCTACCGGGACAAATATACCGGGGAGCTGTTTTTT
CASCYRDKYTGELFF
>NA|TRBJ2-3|TRBD1|TRBV6-5
TGTGCCAGCAGTTTACAGGGGGCTAATTACGATACGCAGTATTTT
CASSLQGANYDTQYF
>NA|TRBJ2-5|TRBD1|TRBV19
TGTGCCAGTCAGGGGGACGCGACCCAGTACTTC
CASQGDATQYF
>NA|TRBJ1-2|TRBD1|TRBV6-1
TGTGCCAGCAGTTGGGGACAGGCATACTATGGCTACACCTTC
CASSWGQAYYGYTF
>NA|TRBJ2-2|NA|TRBV9
TGTGCCAGCAGCGTAGAGAGTAGCGTTATCACCGGGGAGCTGTTTTTT
CASSVESSVITGELFF
>NA|TRBJ2-1|TRBD2|TRBV28
TGTGCCAGCAGTTCCCCAGCGGGAGGTAGAAATGAGCAGTTCTTC
CASSSPAGGRNEQFF
>NA|TRBJ2-3|NA|TRBV30
TGTGCCTGGAGTCAGACTAGTCTTCCGGATACGCAGTATTTT
CAWSQTSLPDTQYF
>NA|TRBJ2-1|TRBD1|TRBV29-1
TGCAGCGTTGAAGGGTTGGACAGGGCCTACAATGAGCAGTTCTTC
CSVEGLDRAYNEQFF
>NA|TRBJ2-7|NA|TRBV19
TGTGCCAGTAGTATGGCCCACAGGGAACTCGAGCAGTACTTC
CASSMAHRELEQYF
>NA|TRBJ1-5|TRBD1|TRBV27
TGTGCCAGCAGTTCCCTACAGGGGGCTCGCAATCAGCCCCAGCATTTT
CASSSLQGARNQPQHF
>NA|TRBJ1-2|TRBD1|TRBV13
TGTGCCAGCAGCGCCGGGACAGGGATGAACTATGGCTACACCTTC
CASSAGTGMNYGYTF
>NA|TRBJ1-2|NA|TRBV7-6
TGTGCCAGCAGCCGTACGACCGGGAACAATAACTATGGCTACACCTTC
CASSRTTGNNNYGYTF
>NA|TRBJ2-3|NA|TRBV11-2
TGTGCCAGCAGCTTAGAACAGGGTTCAGGCACAGATACGCAGTATTTT
CASSLEQGSGTDTQYF
>NA|TRBJ1-2|TRBD1|TRBV5-6
TGTGCCAGCAGCTTGGATGGCAGGGGGGACTATGGCTACACCTTC
CASSLDGRGDYGYTF
>NA|TRBJ2-5|TRBD2|TRBV7-9
TGTGCCAGCAGCTTAATCCAGCGGGGCCAAGAGACCCAGTACTTC
CASSLIQRGQETQYF
>NA|TRBJ2-7|TRBD2|TRBV27
TGTGCCAGCAGTCCCTGGCCTCGCGAGCGGGAGAGTGAGCAGTACTTC
CASSPWPRERESEQYF
>NA|TRBJ2-7|TRBD2|TRBV5-4
TGTGCCAGCAGCCAGGGACTAGCGGGTGATAAGGGCTACGAGCAGTACTTC
CASSQGLAGDKGYEQYF